The T cell receptor (beta chain) described here comes from a study of blood T cell repertoires in COVID-19. Study-level information: PBMCs, B-cell-depleted T cells, or T cells were the source of the cDNA or gDNA that made up the material.

The V gene end was trimmed by 5 bases and the J gene end by 2 bases; junction bases not matched to a gene: 12. CDR3 size: 17 residues. CDR1 SGHVS and CDR2 FQNEAQ come from the germline V gene. Method: immunoSEQ multiplex PCR; TCRdb's copy keeps in-frame clones and lacks some. The sample carries some 160,000 clones, around nine tenths recorded once. The chain links TRBV7-8 to TRBJ1-5; TRBD1 matches at 7 bases. The receptor comes from an elderly woman with COVID-19, enrolled during active disease. Source material: peripheral blood. CDR3 amino acids: CASSAKAPGTGNQPQHF. CDR3 sequence (DNA): TGTGCCAGCAGCGCTAAGGCCCCCGGGACAGGCAATCAGCCCCAGCATTTT.